Each of the 16 T cell receptor beta chains below was sequenced from the same sample in a study of patients and donors after allogeneic stem cell transplantation. MiXCR, run by TCRdb on the RT-PCR reads, gives a single entry per CDR3 protein. This table holds 920,000 or so distinct CDR3 sequences, about a sixth found once. The specimen was blood, either unsorted or a sorted T cell fraction (not recorded which). Source of these receptors: a human donor who was either an allogeneic HSCT recipient or a stem cell or donor lymphocyte infusion donor (not recorded which). It is not recorded whose cells these are; they may come from a transplant donor.

This clonotype was picked up many times. The V gene is TRBV5-1, the J gene TRBJ1-1, with D hard to call. Germline V CDR1 and CDR2: SGHRS, YFSETQ. V was shortened by 1 base and J by 8 bases, with 12 bases between the two germline ends. This CDR3 region has 13 residues. The CDR3 sequence: CASSLIRLREAFF. The DNA for the CDR3 is TGCGCCAGCAGCTTGATCCGACTGAGGGAAGCTTTCTTT.

V and J are TRBV13 and TRBJ1-6, with D possibly TRBD1 on 6 matching bases. Germline loops: CDR1 PRHDT, CDR2 FYEKMQ (reference sequence). Deletions cut 5 bases from V and 9 bases from J, with 14 bases between. This CDR3 comprises 14 residues. The DNA for the CDR3 is TGTGCCAGCAGCCTAAGGGGGAGGGGTTCACCCCTCCACTTT. It encodes CASSLRGRGSPLHF.

The rearrangement uses TRBV20-1 and TRBJ2-1, with D tentatively TRBD1 or TRBD2 (5 bases each). The CDR3 has 14 amino acids. V lost 3 bases, J lost 6 bases, and 15 bases lay in between. Germline-derived CDR1 and CDR2 are DFQATT and SNEGSKA (reference sequence). The CDR3 bases are TGCAGTGCTAGTAAGGGACGGGACCGCAATGAGCAGTTCTTC. It encodes CSASKGRDRNEQFF.

The CDR3 DNA is TGTGCCAGCAGCCCAGATTGGGGGGCGAACACCGGGGAGCTGTTTTTT. Its translation: CASSPDWGANTGELFF. This chain connects TRBV4-2 to TRBJ2-2; TRBD2 might be the D (6 bases). The V end lost 4 bases, the J end lost 0 bases, and 12 bases lay between the germline ends. Germline CDR1 and CDR2: LGHNA and YNFKEQ. The CDR3 is 16 amino acids.

The CDR3 sequence is CASSLGPKVPGELFF. Written as DNA, the CDR3 is TGTGCCAGCAGTTTAGGCCCAAAAGTACCCGGGGAGCTGTTTTTT. This chain joins TRBV12-3 or TRBV12-4 and TRBJ2-2; D remains ambiguous. This CDR3 spans 15 amino acids. V was trimmed by 1 base and J by 6 bases, leaving 12 bases between them.

The sample holds a few counts of this clonotype. The CDR3 sequence: CRWTSGGDNEQFF. CDR3 DNA sequence: TGCAGATGGACTAGCGGGGGGGATAATGAGCAGTTCTTC. J is TRBJ2-1 and V is TRBV20-1; 15 bases are a match to TRBD2. The CDR3 sequence is 13 residues long. Germline assignment: CDR1 DFQATT and CDR2 SNEGSKA (reference sequence).

This clonotype has just a few counts. The chain joins TRBV7-2 to TRBJ1-5, with D possibly TRBD1 on 5 matching bases. This CDR3 region has 13 residues. Germline lookup yields CDR1 SGHTA and CDR2 FQGNSA. V lost 4 bases and J 7 bases, leaving 11 bases between the germline ends. The CDR3 DNA reads as TGTGCCAGCAGCTGGGGGAGCGGGCAGCCCCAGCATTTT. Its protein product is CASSWGSGQPQHF.

V gene TRBV20-1 combines with J gene TRBJ2-5; TRBD2 matches at 8 bases. The CDR3 covers 16 residues. Germline V gene sequence: CDR1 DFQATT, CDR2 SNEGSKA (reference sequence). Trimming removed 0 bases from V and 5 bases from J; junction bases left unmatched: 11. The CDR3 DNA reads as TGCAGTGCTAGAGATTCGGTGGCGGGGGGCAGGGAGACCCAGTACTTC. Translated: CSARDSVAGGRETQYF.

The CDR3 spells CASSQVGGMGTEAFF. The CDR3 bases are TGTGCCAGCAGCCAAGTAGGAGGAATGGGCACTGAAGCTTTCTTT. The chain recombines TRBV14 with TRBJ1-1; no firm D call. The CDR3 is made up of 15 amino acids. CDR1 and CDR2 from the germline V gene are SGHDN and FVKESK. Trimming took off 1 base at V and 4 bases at J, with 13 bases between the two ends. The whole variable domain, remainder taken from reference TRBV14 and TRBJ1-1, is EAGVTQFPSHSVIEKGQTVTLRCDPISGHDNLYWYRRVMGKEIKFLLHFVKESKQDESGMPNNRFLAERTGGTYSTLKVQPAELEDSGVYFCASSQVGGMGTEAFFGQGTRLTVV.

This clonotype has just a few counts. The V call is TRBV12-3 or TRBV12-4, the J call TRBJ2-1, with D uncertain. The germline V and J ends were trimmed by 4 bases and 2 bases, with 6 bases remaining between them. There are 13 residues in the CDR3. The CDR3 reads CASSSAAYNEQFF. The CDR3 DNA is TGTGCCAGCAGTTCGGCGGCCTACAATGAGCAGTTCTTC.

CDR3 in amino acids: CATSDPGAHNQPQHF. The CDR3, as DNA: TGTGCCACCAGTGATCCCGGGGCCCACAATCAGCCCCAGCATTTT. This chain connects TRBV24-1 to TRBJ1-5; perhaps TRBD1 as D (5 bases). V was shortened by 3 bases and J by 3 bases, with 11 bases between the two germline ends. This CDR3 has 15 amino acids. Germline V gene data show CDR1 as KGHDR and CDR2 as SFDVKD.

The rearrangement uses TRBV4-2 and TRBJ1-1, with D unclear. The CDR3 spans 13 residues. The germline V gene has CDR1 LGHNA and CDR2 YNFKEQ. The V end was cut by 2 bases, the J end by 4 bases, with 8 bases between. The CDR3 DNA reads TGTGCCAGCAGCCAATATGGGCCCACTGAAGCTTTCTTT. It specifies CASSQYGPTEAFF.

Written as DNA, the CDR3 is TGCAGTGGCCACAACAACAATGAGCAGTTCTTC. Protein product: CSGHNNNEQFF. The chain joins TRBV20-1 to TRBJ2-1; no firm D call. V was clipped by 7 bases and J by 5 bases, with 9 bases between them. The CDR3 sequence is 11 residues long. Per germline, CDR1 DFQATT and CDR2 SNEGSKA (reference sequence).

This clonotype was seen at least ten times. The J gene is TRBJ1-2, the V gene TRBV12-3 or TRBV12-4; TRBD1 aligns across 10 bases. Trimming at V came to 5 bases and at J to 5 bases, leaving 2 bases not matched to a gene. The CDR3 has 13 amino acids. This chain's CDR3 is CASSGGQGYGYTF. The CDR3 bases are TGTGCCAGCAGTGGGGGACAGGGGTATGGCTACACCTTC.

This clonotype was found many times. This chain joins TRBV10-3 and TRBJ2-7; D is undetermined. This CDR3 is 12 amino acids long. The germline V gene encodes CDR1 ENHRY and CDR2 SYGVKD. V dropped 4 bases and J dropped 4 bases, with 8 bases sitting between them. The CDR3 loop is CAISVLGYEQYF. DNA for the CDR3: TGTGCCATCAGTGTTCTAGGATACGAGCAGTACTTC.

This clonotype turned up a few times. The chain carries TRBV4-3 and TRBJ2-1; no clear D. The CDR3 runs to 15 residues. V was clipped by 1 base and J by 0 bases, with 7 bases between them. CDR1 is LGHNA and CDR2 is YSLEER in the germline V gene. CDR3 sequence: CASSQVANSYNEQFF. The CDR3 coding sequence is TGCGCCAGCAGCCAAGTTGCGAACTCCTACAATGAGCAGTTCTTC.